The 3 T cell receptor beta chains in this list originate from one sample, sequenced in a study of T-cell memory formation after mild COVID-19. TCRdb re-called the 5' RACE reads with MiXCR, one entry per CDR3 protein. The data contain 350,000 to 450,000 distinct CDR3 sequences, over 25% of them singletons. Sequenced: PBMCs or a T cell subset sorted from them (not recorded which). The receptors were sampled from an adult woman who had mild COVID-19 (a few samples of this study predate the infection). Cell type and time point are not known.

The V and J genes are TRBV11-2 and TRBJ2-7, with 11 bases fitting TRBD1. In germline, CDR1 is SGHAT, CDR2 FQNNGV. This CDR3 has 15 residues. V trimming: 5 bases; J trimming: 1 base; junction bases outside the gene matches: 4. The CDR3 DNA is TGTGCCAGCAGCGCCGGGACAGGGGGTTCCTACGAGCAGTACTTC. This gives the protein CASSAGTGGSYEQYF. The whole variable domain, filled in from reference TRBV11-2 and TRBJ2-7, reads EAGVAQSPRYKIIEKRQSVAFWCNPISGHATLYWYQQILGQGPKLLIQFQNNGVVDDSQLPKDRFSAERLKGVDSTLKIQPAKLEDSAVYLCASSAGTGGSYEQYFGPGTRLTVT.

This clonotype was found a few times. V and J are TRBV18 and TRBJ2-1, with TRBD1 matching 9 bases. The CDR3 spans 14 residues. From germline, CDR1 is KGHSH and CDR2 LQKENI. The V and J ends lost 3 bases and 7 bases, in that order; junction bases with no gene match: 4. CDR3 bases: TGTGCCAGCTCACCCGGGACAGGGCCGAATGAGCAGTTCTTC. Translated: CASSPGTGPNEQFF.

The chain uses TRBV12-3 or TRBV12-4 and TRBJ2-3; D gene ambiguous. V shed 1 base and J shed 2 bases, with 10 bases lying between them. The CDR3 loop spans 15 amino acids. The CDR3 protein is CASSLVGASTDTQYF. The CDR3 bases are TGTGCCAGCAGTTTAGTCGGCGCGTCCACAGATACGCAGTATTTT.